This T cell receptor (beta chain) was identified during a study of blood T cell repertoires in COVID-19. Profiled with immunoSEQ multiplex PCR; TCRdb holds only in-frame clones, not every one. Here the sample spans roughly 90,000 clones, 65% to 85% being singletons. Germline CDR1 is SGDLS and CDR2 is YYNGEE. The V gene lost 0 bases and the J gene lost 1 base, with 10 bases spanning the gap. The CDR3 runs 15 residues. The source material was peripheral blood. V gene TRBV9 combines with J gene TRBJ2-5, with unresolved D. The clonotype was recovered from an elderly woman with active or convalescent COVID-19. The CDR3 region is CASSVGANSQETQYF. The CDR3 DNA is TGTGCCAGCAGCGTAGGAGCAAACTCCCAAGAGACCCAGTACTTC.